Below, 14 T cell receptor beta chains from the same sample are listed, as sequenced in a study of cytomegalovirus exposure and HLA in healthy donors. The PCR made use of 60 Vbeta and 13 Jbeta primers. Profiled with immunoSEQ multiplex PCR; TCRdb holds only in-frame clones, not every one. The profile shows roughly 150,000 clones, approximately 80% of them singletons. Sequencing input: PBMCs. Receptors originate from a boy aged 2 to 9 in good health and CMV-seronegative.

The V gene is TRBV7-9, the J gene TRBJ2-3; 7 bases agree with TRBD2. With 9 bases clipped from V and 3 bases from J, the junction kept 9 bases outside the gene matches. The CDR3 length is 14 residues. CDR1 SEHNR and CDR2 FQNEAQ come from the germline V gene (reference sequence). The DNA of the CDR3 is TGTGCCAGTTCTAAACCCGGGGGGACAGATACGCAGTATTTT. Encoded protein: CASSKPGGTDTQYF.

The chain employs TRBV11-2 and TRBJ2-7; D not resolved. Germline CDR1 SGHAT, CDR2 FQNNGV. This CDR3 contains 13 residues. Trimming cost V 5 bases and J 3 bases, with 11 bases left between them. CDR3 nucleotide sequence: TGTGCCAGCAGCGTCCTACCAGGCTACGAGCAGTACGTC. Its translation is CASSVLPGYEQYV.

This clone has just one count. The gene calls are TRBV15 and TRBJ2-7, with D maybe TRBD1 (5 bases). This CDR3 region has 14 residues. V gave up 2 bases and J gave up 4 bases, with 12 bases separating them. Germline V gives CDR1 LNHNV, CDR2 YYDKDF (reference sequence). CDR3 region: CATSRWGPEYEQYF. The CDR3 DNA is TGTGCCACCAGCAGATGGGGCCCAGAGTACGAGCAGTACTTC.

V usage is TRBV7-2 and J usage is TRBJ2-1, with D tentatively TRBD2 (6 bases). V lost 5 bases, J lost 12 bases, and 17 bases lay in between. This CDR3 is 13 amino acids long. Germline V CDR1 and CDR2: SGHTA, FQGNSA. The CDR3 DNA sequence: TGTGCCAGCAGCCTAGAAGTGGGACTTGGGCAGTTCTTC. It codes for CASSLEVGLGQFF.

In nucleotides, the CDR3 is TGTGCCTGGAGTTCGGCAGGATACGAGCAGTACTTC. This encodes CAWSSAGYEQYF. The chain links TRBV30 to TRBJ2-7; unclear D gene. Between the trimmed V and J ends, which lost 2 bases and 4 bases, there was a span of 9 bases. In germline, CDR1 is GTSNPN, CDR2 SVGIG (reference sequence). The CDR3 extends over 12 amino acids.

The J gene is TRBJ2-7, the V gene TRBV21-1; the DNA was not compared with TRBD1, the D call given in the table. TRBV21-1 constitutes a pseudogene. This CDR3 is built from 14 residues. Written as DNA, the CDR3 is TGTGCCAGCGGGACAGGTGAGTGTTTTTACGAGCAGTACGTC. This codes for CASGTGECFYEQYV.

The genes are TRBV30 and TRBJ2-3; no reliable D call. The CDR3 loop spans 10 amino acids. Germline V gene data show CDR1 as GTSNPN and CDR2 as SVGIG (reference sequence). V lost 5 bases, J lost 6 bases, and 6 bases lay in between. CDR3: CAWEWDTQYF. The CDR3 DNA follows: TGTGCCTGGGAGTGGGATACGCAGTATTTT. Drawing the rest from reference TRBV30 and TRBJ2-3, the complete variable domain is SQTIHQWPATLVQPVGSPLSLECTVEGTSNPNLYWYRQAAGRGLQLLFYSVGIGQISSEVPQNLSASRPQDRQFILSSKKLLLSDSGFYLCAWEWDTQYFGPGTRLTVL.

The chain is built from TRBV29-1 and TRBJ1-6, with D maybe TRBD1 (5 bases). The CDR3 extends over 16 amino acids. Germline loops: CDR1 SQVTM, CDR2 ANQGSEA. The CDR3 DNA sequence: TGCAGGTGTTTTGTGACAGTTAGCTCCTATAATTCACCCCTCCACTTT. It codes for CRCFVTVSSYNSPLHF.

The V gene is TRBV6-1, the J gene TRBJ2-1, with unresolved D. Trimming pared 8 bases from V and 1 base from J, leaving 15 bases between. CDR1 and CDR2 (germline): MNHNS, SASEGT. The CDR3 has 15 residues. DNA of the CDR3: TGTGCCAGCTCCCCGAAAGCCCTTTCCTACAATGAGCAGTTCTTC. Translating gives CASSPKALSYNEQFF.

V is TRBV30 and J is TRBJ1-1; TRBD1 aligns across 9 bases. CDR1 GTSNPN and CDR2 SVGIG come from the germline V gene (reference sequence). The CDR3 covers 13 residues. Unmatched junction bases numbered 1, after V lost 5 bases and J lost 0 bases. The CDR3 here is CAWGTGLNTEAFF. The CDR3 DNA follows: TGTGCCTGGGGGACAGGGCTGAACACTGAAGCTTTCTTT.

The CDR3 spells CASSLFRNEQFF. CDR3 nucleotides: TGTGCCAGCAGCTTATTCCGGAATGAGCAGTTCTTC. The chain combines TRBV7-9 with TRBJ2-1; D is unresolved. The CDR3 extends over 12 amino acids. Trimming pared 2 bases from V and 7 bases from J, leaving 6 bases between. Germline CDR1 reads SEHNR; CDR2 reads FQNEAQ (reference sequence).

J is TRBJ2-1 and V is TRBV9; weak D call: TRBD2 (5 bases). The CDR3 contains 15 residues. With 0 bases removed from V and 8 bases from J, the gap between germline ends came to 15 bases. CDR1 is SGDLS, CDR2 YYNGEE, per germline. The CDR3 reads CASSVGGSPVDEQFF. The CDR3 bases are TGTGCCAGCAGCGTAGGAGGGTCCCCAGTTGATGAGCAGTTCTTC.

The table lists this clone with a few counts. The genes are TRBV4-3 and TRBJ1-2; TRBD1 is a possible D gene (5 bases). The V end lost 0 bases, the J end lost 7 bases, and 12 bases lay between the germline ends. Germline V gene data show CDR1 as LGHNA and CDR2 as YSLEER. The CDR3 loop spans 14 amino acids. The CDR3 is CASSQDLGGPGYTF. The CDR3 bases are TGCGCCAGCAGCCAAGATCTGGGGGGTCCTGGCTACACCTTC.

V usage is TRBV5-4 and J usage is TRBJ2-4, with 7 bases aligning to TRBD1. J gave up 1 base and V 0 bases, and 7 bases lay outside the gene matches. In germline, CDR1 is SGHNT, CDR2 YYREEE (reference sequence). The CDR3 is 17 residues long. The CDR3: CASSLAVGGRAKNIQYF. In nucleotides, the CDR3 is TGTGCCAGCAGCTTGGCCGTAGGGGGCCGGGCCAAAAACATTCAGTACTTC.